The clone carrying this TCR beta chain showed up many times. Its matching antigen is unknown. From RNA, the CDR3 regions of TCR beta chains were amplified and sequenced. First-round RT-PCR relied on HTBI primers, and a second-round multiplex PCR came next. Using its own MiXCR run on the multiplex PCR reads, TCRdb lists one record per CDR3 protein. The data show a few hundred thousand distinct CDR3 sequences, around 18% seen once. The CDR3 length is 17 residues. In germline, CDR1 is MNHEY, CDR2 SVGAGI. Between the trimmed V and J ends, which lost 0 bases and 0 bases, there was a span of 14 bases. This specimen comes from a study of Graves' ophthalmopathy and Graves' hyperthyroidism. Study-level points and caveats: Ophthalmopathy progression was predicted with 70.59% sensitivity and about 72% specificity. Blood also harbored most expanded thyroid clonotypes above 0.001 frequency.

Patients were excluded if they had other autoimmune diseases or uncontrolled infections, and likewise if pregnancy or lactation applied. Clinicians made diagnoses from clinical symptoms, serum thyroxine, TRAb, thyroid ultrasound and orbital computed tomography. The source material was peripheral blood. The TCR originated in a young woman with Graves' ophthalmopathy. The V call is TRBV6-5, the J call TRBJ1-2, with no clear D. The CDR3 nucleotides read TGTGCCAGCAGTTACTCGATCGGCAGCAGTGCTAACTATGGCTACACCTTC. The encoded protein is CASSYSIGSSANYGYTF.